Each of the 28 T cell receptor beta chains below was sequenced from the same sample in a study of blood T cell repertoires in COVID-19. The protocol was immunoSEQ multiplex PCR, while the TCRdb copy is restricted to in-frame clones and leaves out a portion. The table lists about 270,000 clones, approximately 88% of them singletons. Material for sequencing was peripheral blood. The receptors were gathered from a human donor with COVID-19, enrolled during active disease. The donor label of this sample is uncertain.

In DNA, the CDR3 is TGTGCCAGCAGTTCAAGGGACAGGGTCATCTACGAGCAGTACTTC. This translates into CASSSRDRVIYEQYF. V is TRBV28 and J is TRBJ2-7; 9 bases line up with TRBD1. The CDR3 covers 15 residues. The V gene end was trimmed by 4 bases and the J gene end by 3 bases; junction bases not matched to a gene: 7. Germline CDR1 MDHEN, CDR2 SYDVKM.

CDR3 bases: TGTGCCTGGAGGGGCGGGTATGGCACTGAAGCTTTCTTT. Its translation is CAWRGGYGTEAFF. The chain links TRBV30 to TRBJ1-1; D remains ambiguous. The germline CDR1 and CDR2 sequences are GTSNPN and SVGIG (reference sequence). CDR3 length equals 13 residues. The germline V and J ends were trimmed by 3 bases and 4 bases, with 12 bases remaining between them. The entire variable domain, with the rest obtained from reference TRBV30 and TRBJ1-1, is as follows: SQTIHQWPATLVQPVGSPLSLECTVEGTSNPNLYWYRQAAGRGLQLLFYSVGIGQISSEVPQNLSASRPQDRQFILSSKKLLLSDSGFYLCAWRGGYGTEAFFGQGTRLTVV.

The CDR3 protein is CASSSLAGGTYEQYF. The CDR3 nucleotides are TGTGCCAGCAGTTCCCTAGCGGGAGGGACCTACGAGCAGTACTTC. The rearrangement links TRBV28 to TRBJ2-7, with 12 bases matching TRBD2. Germline values: CDR1 MDHEN, CDR2 SYDVKM. J gave up 2 bases and V 4 bases, and 3 bases lay outside the gene matches. This CDR3 is built from 15 residues.

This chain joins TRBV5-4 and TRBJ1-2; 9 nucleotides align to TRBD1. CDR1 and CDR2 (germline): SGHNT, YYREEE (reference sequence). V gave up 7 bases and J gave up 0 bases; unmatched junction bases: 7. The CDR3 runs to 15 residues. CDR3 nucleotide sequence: TGTGCCAGCGTGGGGTGGACAGGGGCTAACTATGGCTACACCTTC. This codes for CASVGWTGANYGYTF.

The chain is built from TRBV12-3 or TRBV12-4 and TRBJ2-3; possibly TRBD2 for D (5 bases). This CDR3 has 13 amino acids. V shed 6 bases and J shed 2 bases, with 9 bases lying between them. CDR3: CASRGRSTDTQYF. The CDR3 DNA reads TGTGCCAGCAGAGGGAGATCCACAGATACGCAGTATTTT.

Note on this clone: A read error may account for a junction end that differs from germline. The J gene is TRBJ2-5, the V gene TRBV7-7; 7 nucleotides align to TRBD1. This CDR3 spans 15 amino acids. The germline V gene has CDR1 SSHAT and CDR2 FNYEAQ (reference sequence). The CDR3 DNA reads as TGTGCTAGCAGCTTAGTCGGGCAGGGGGAAGAGACCCAGTACTTC. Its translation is CASSLVGQGEETQYF.

The CDR3 sequence: CASIGQGYGYTF. The CDR3 bases are TGTGCCAGCATTGGACAGGGCTATGGCTACACCTTC. V is TRBV6-5 and J is TRBJ1-2, with 8 positions matching TRBD1. Germline CDR1 and CDR2: MNHEY and SVGAGI. There are 12 residues in the CDR3. V shed 7 bases, J shed 4 bases, and the junction held 2 bases outside the gene matches.

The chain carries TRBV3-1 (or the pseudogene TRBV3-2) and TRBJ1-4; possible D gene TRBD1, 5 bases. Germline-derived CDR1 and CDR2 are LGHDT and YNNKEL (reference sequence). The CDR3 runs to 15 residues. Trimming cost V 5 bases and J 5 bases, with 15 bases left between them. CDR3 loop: CASSLRGTVNEKLFF. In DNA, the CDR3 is TGTGCCAGCAGCTTACGCGGGACGGTAAATGAAAAACTGTTTTTT.

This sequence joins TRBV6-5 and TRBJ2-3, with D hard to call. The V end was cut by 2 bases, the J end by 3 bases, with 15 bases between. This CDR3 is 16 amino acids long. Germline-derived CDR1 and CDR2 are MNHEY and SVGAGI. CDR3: CASSYKLRPGTDTQYF. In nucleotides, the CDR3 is TGTGCCAGCAGTTACAAACTGAGACCGGGTACAGATACGCAGTATTTT.

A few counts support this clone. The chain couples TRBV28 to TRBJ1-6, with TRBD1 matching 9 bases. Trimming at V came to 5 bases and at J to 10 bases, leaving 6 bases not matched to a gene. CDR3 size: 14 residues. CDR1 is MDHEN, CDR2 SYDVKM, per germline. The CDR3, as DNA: TGTGCCAGCAGTCCTAGTGGACAGGGGTCACCCCTCCACTTT. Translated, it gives CASSPSGQGSPLHF.

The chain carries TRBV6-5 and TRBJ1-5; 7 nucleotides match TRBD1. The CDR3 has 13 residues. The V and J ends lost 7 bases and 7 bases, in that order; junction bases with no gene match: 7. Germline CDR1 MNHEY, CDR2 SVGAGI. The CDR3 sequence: CASNRGGGQPQHF. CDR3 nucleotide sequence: TGTGCCAGCAACAGGGGAGGCGGACAGCCCCAGCATTTT.

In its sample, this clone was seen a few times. CDR3: CASSGPTGQINYGYTF. As DNA, the CDR3 is TGTGCCAGCAGTGGCCCAACGGGACAGATTAACTATGGCTACACCTTC. The chain has TRBV28 and TRBJ1-2; 7 positions agree with TRBD1. Germline-derived CDR1 and CDR2 are MDHEN and SYDVKM. The V gene end was trimmed by 5 bases and the J gene end by 1 base; junction bases not matched to a gene: 10. This CDR3 has 16 amino acids.

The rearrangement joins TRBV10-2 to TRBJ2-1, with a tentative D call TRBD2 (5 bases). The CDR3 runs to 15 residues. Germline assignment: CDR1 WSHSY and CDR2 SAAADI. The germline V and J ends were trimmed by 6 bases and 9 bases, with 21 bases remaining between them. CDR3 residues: CASRLPGVGGPEQFF. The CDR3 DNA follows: TGCGCCAGCAGACTCCCCGGGGTAGGAGGTCCTGAGCAGTTCTTC.

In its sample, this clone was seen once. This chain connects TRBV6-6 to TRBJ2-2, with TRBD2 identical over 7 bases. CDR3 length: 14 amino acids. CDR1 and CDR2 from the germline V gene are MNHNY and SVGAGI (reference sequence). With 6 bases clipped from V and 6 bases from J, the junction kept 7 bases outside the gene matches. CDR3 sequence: CASRGLDKAGELFF. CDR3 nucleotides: TGTGCCAGCAGAGGACTAGACAAAGCCGGGGAGCTGTTTTTT.

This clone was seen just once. The CDR3 nucleotides read TGTTTCACGCTAGACCTGGCGGGAGTTGAAGAGACCCAGTACTTC. It translates to CFTLDLAGVEETQYF. The chain combines TRBV7-9 with TRBJ2-5; 7 bases match TRBD2. The CDR3 contains 15 residues. Germline V gene sequence: CDR1 SEHNR, CDR2 FQNEAQ (reference sequence).

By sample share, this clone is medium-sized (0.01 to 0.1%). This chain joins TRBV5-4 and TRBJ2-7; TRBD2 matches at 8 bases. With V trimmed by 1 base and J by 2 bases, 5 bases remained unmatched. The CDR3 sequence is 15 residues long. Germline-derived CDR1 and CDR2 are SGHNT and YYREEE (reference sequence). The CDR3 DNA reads TGTGCCAGCAGCTTGTCGGGACTAGGGACCTACGAGCAGTACTTC. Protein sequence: CASSLSGLGTYEQYF.

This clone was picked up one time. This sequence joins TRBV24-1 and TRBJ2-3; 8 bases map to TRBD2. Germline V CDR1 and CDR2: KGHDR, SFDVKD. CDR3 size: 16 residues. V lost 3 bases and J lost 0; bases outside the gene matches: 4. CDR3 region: CATSDRLAKSTDTQYF. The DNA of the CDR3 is TGTGCCACCAGTGATCGACTAGCGAAAAGCACAGATACGCAGTATTTT.

The CDR3 coding sequence is TGTGCCAGCAGTAGACAGGGCAACACCGGGGAGCTGTTTTTT. Its translation is CASSRQGNTGELFF. This chain joins TRBV6-2 or TRBV6-3 and TRBJ2-2; 7 positions match TRBD1. The V segment lost 5 bases and the J segment 2 bases; nucleotides outside the gene matches: 2. CDR1 is MNHEY, CDR2 SVGEGT, per germline. The CDR3 sequence is 14 residues long.

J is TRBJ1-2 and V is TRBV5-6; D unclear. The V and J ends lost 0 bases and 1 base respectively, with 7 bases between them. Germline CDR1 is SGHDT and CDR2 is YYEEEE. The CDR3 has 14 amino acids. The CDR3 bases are TGTGCCAGCAGCTTGGAAAGCATTAACTATGGCTACACCTTC. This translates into CASSLESINYGYTF.

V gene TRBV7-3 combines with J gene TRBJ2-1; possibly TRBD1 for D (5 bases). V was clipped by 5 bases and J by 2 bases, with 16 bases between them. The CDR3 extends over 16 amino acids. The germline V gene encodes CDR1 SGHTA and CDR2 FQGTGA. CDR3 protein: CASSIAPLGPYNEQFF. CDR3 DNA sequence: TGTGCCAGCAGCATCGCGCCTTTGGGGCCCTACAATGAGCAGTTCTTC.

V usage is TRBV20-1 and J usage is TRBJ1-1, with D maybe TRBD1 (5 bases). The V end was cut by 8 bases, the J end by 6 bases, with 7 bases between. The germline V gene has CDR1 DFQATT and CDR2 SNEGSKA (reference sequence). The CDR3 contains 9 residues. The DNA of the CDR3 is TGCAGTCCAGGGCCTGAAGCTTTCTTT. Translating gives CSPGPEAFF.

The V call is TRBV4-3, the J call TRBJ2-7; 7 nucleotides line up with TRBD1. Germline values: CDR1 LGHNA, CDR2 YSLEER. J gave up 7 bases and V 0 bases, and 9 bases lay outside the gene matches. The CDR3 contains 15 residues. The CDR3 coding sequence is TGCGCCAGCAGCCAAGATACGGTACAGGGGCGGGAGCAGTACTTC. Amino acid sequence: CASSQDTVQGREQYF.

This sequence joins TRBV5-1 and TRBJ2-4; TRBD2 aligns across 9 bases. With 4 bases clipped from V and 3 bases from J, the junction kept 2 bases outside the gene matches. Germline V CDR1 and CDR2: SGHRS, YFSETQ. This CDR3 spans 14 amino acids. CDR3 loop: CASSPTSGKNIQYF. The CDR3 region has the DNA TGCGCCAGCAGCCCGACTAGCGGCAAAAACATTCAGTACTTC. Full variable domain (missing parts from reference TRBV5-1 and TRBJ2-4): KAGVTQTPRYLIKTRGQQVTLSCSPISGHRSVSWYQQTPGQGLQFLFEYFSETQRNKGNFPGRFSGRQFSNSRSEMNVSTLELGDSALYLCASSPTSGKNIQYFGAGTRLSVL.

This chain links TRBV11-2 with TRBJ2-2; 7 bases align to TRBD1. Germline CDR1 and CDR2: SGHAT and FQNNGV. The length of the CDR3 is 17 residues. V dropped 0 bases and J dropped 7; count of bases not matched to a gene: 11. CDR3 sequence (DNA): TGTGCCAGCAGCTTAGACCCACCACAGGGGTGGAGCGGGGAGCTGTTTTTT. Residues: CASSLDPPQGWSGELFF.

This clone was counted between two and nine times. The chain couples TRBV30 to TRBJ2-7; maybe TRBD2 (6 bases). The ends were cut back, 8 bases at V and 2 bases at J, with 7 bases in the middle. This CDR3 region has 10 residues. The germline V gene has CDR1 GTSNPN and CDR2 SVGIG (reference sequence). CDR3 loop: CAAGTYEQYF. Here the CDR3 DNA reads TGTGCCGCGGGGACCTACGAGCAGTACTTC. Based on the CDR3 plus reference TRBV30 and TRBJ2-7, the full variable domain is SQTIHQWPATLVQPVGSPLSLECTVEGTSNPNLYWYRQAAGRGLQLLFYSVGIGQISSEVPQNLSASRPQDRQFILSSKKLLLSDSGFYLCAAGTYEQYFGPGTRLTVT.

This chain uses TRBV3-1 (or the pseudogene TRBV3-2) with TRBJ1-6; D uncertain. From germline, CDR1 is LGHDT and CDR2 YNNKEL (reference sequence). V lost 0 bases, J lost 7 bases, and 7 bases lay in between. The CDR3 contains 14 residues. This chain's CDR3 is CASSQDSANSPLHF. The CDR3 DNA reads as TGTGCCAGCAGCCAAGATTCCGCGAATTCACCCCTCCACTTT.

CDR3 bases: TGTGCCAGCAGACCTCGTACTAGTCTGCCCCAGCATTTT. This encodes CASRPRTSLPQHF. V gene TRBV28 combines with J gene TRBJ1-5; D gene unclear. The CDR3 length is 13 residues. Germline CDR1 is MDHEN and CDR2 is SYDVKM. Between the trimmed V and J ends, which lost 6 bases and 9 bases, there was a span of 15 bases.

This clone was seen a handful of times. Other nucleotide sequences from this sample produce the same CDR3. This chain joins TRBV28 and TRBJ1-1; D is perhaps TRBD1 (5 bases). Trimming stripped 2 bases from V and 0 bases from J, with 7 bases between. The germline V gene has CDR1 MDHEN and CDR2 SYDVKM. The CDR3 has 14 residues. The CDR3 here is CASSLTGVNTEAFF. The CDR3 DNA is TGTGCCAGCAGTTTAACGGGGGTGAACACTGAAGCTTTCTTT. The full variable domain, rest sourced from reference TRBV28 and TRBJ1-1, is DVKVTQSSRYLVKRTGEKVFLECVQDMDHENMFWYRQDPGLGLRLIYFSYDVKMKEKGDIPEGYSVSREKKERFSLILESASTNQTSMYLCASSLTGVNTEAFFGQGTRLTVV.